The present entry profiles one T cell receptor (beta chain) with its context. TCR beta CDR3 regions were amplified from RNA transcripts. First-round RT-PCR targeting the TCR CDR3 was performed with the HTBI primer set. TCRdb redid the calling of the multiplex PCR reads with MiXCR, one entry per CDR3 protein. The sample records 150,000 or so distinct CDR3 sequences, roughly 23% being singletons. Germline CDR1 reads SGHNT; CDR2 reads YENEEA. This CDR3 is built from 12 residues. J was trimmed by 12 bases and V by 4 bases; bases with no gene match: 6. This sample was included in a study of T cells in Graves' hyperthyroidism and ophthalmopathy.

The chain is built from TRBV11-3 and TRBJ2-1, with 7 bases lining up with TRBD1. This receptor was obtained from a woman in her forties or fifties with Graves' hyperthyroidism that later progressed to Graves' ophthalmopathy. The specimen sequenced was blood. The CDR3 DNA follows: TGTGCCAGCAGCTCACAGGGGTTGGGGCAGTTCTTC. This gives the protein CASSSQGLGQFF. The variable domain in full, completed from reference TRBV11-3 and TRBJ2-1, reads EAGVVQSPRYKIIEKKQPVAFWCNPISGHNTLYWYLQNLGQGPELLIRYENEEAVDDSQLPKDRFSAERLKGVDSTLKIQPAELGDSAVYLCASSSQGLGQFFGPGTRLTVL.